A single sample gave rise to the 17 T cell receptor beta chains below, sequenced in a study of cytomegalovirus exposure and HLA in healthy donors. This PCR relied on a set of 60 Vbeta primers and 13 Jbeta primers. The data were produced by immunoSEQ multiplex PCR, yet TCRdb's version contains in-frame clones alone and is incomplete. This table has roughly 180,000 clones, less than 85% appearing once. The sample was PBMCs. Receptors were obtained from a male donor in good health and CMV-seronegative.

The chain has TRBV14 and TRBJ2-1; perhaps TRBD2 as D (5 bases). V was shortened by 1 base and J by 0 bases, with 13 bases between the two germline ends. The CDR3 spans 17 residues. Germline assignment: CDR1 SGHDN and CDR2 FVKESK. CDR3: CASSQVGRAGSYNEQFF. CDR3 bases: TGTGCCAGCAGCCAAGTAGGGCGGGCTGGCTCCTACAATGAGCAGTTCTTC.

The CDR3 loop reads CASSAPGQGSGNTIYF. The CDR3 bases are TGTGCCAGCAGTGCGCCCGGGCAGGGGAGTGGAAACACCATATATTTT. The J gene is TRBJ1-3, the V gene TRBV25-1; D is perhaps TRBD1 (6 bases). CDR3 length: 16 amino acids. Germline V lookup: CDR1 MGHDK, CDR2 SYGVNS. V lost 4 bases, J lost 3 bases, and 16 bases lay in between.

The chain has TRBV7-9 and TRBJ2-5, with 10 bases aligning to TRBD1. The J call may be mistaken, given a closer DNA end match to TRBJ2-7. Germline V gene data show CDR1 as SEHNR and CDR2 as FQNEAQ (reference sequence). The CDR3 sequence is 16 residues long. The CDR3 DNA reads as TGTGCCAGCAGTTCGAAAAGTGGACAGGGGGCCTACGAGCAGTACTTC. It specifies CASSSKSGQGAYEQYF.

J is TRBJ2-2 and V is TRBV6-6, with D maybe TRBD1 (5 bases). The CDR3 has 15 residues. CDR1 and CDR2 (germline): MNHNY, SVGAGI (reference sequence). V lost 6 bases, J lost 2 bases, and 13 bases lay in between. This CDR3 is CASSQPTGNTGELFF. CDR3 sequence (DNA): TGTGCCAGCAGCCAACCAACAGGAAACACCGGGGAGCTGTTTTTT.

The J gene is TRBJ2-5, the V gene TRBV6-1; D ambiguous. The J call is uncertain, as TRBJ2-7 better fits the DNA end. The CDR3 length is 14 residues. CDR1 MNHNS and CDR2 SASEGT come from the germline V gene. CDR3 in DNA: TGTGCCAGCAGTAGCGAACTTGCTGCCTACGAGCAGTACTTC. It encodes CASSSELAAYEQYF.

This clone is a singleton in its sample. The V and J genes are TRBV5-1 and TRBJ1-5; D unresolved. V was trimmed by 0 bases and J by 7 bases, leaving 26 bases between them. The CDR3 runs to 19 residues. Germline lookup yields CDR1 SGHRS and CDR2 YFSETQ. CDR3: CASSLVVPITRAPTQPQHF. The CDR3 DNA reads TGCGCCAGCAGCTTGGTAGTCCCGATCACCCGAGCCCCAACCCAGCCCCAGCATTTT.

This chain joins TRBV7-2 and TRBJ2-2; TRBD2 might be the D (6 bases). Looked up from germline, CDR1 is SGHTA and CDR2 is FQGNSA. This CDR3 region has 16 residues. Trimming removed 5 bases at V and 5 bases at J, with 18 bases between. The DNA of the CDR3 is TGTGCCAGCAGCCCCCGACTAGTCTTTGTTACCGGGGAGCTGTTTTTT. It codes for CASSPRLVFVTGELFF.

Only a few counts were recorded for this clone. V gene TRBV9 combines with J gene TRBJ1-4, with a weak D call TRBD1 (6 bases). V was cut by 10 bases and J by 5 bases, with 15 bases left in between. The germline V gene has CDR1 SGDLS and CDR2 YYNGEE. The CDR3 extends over 13 amino acids. CDR3 DNA: TGTGCCTCCAACAGGGATGCAAATGAAAAACTGTTTTTT. Translation gives CASNRDANEKLFF.

The genes are TRBV19 and TRBJ2-7, with TRBD1 matching over 10 bases. V trimming: 6 bases; J trimming: 5 bases; junction bases outside the gene matches: 7. CDR1 is LNHDA, CDR2 SQIVND, per germline (reference sequence). The CDR3 extends over 14 amino acids. This chain's CDR3 is CASRGLGTGDEQYF. Here the CDR3 DNA reads TGTGCCAGTAGGGGGTTAGGGACAGGGGACGAGCAGTACTTC.

The chain joins TRBV14 to TRBJ1-2; 9 bases fit TRBD1. Per the germline V gene, CDR1 is SGHDN and CDR2 is FVKESK. The CDR3 length is 14 residues. With 5 bases clipped from V and 7 bases from J, the junction kept 8 bases outside the gene matches. In nucleotides, the CDR3 is TGTGCCAGCAGCGCCGGGACAGGGATTATTGGCTACACCTTC. Translating gives CASSAGTGIIGYTF.

The chain uses TRBV7-2 and TRBJ2-3, with 7 bases fitting TRBD1. V dropped 0 bases and J dropped 3; count of bases not matched to a gene: 3. Germline V CDR1 and CDR2: SGHTA, FQGNSA. The CDR3 length is 15 residues. The CDR3 DNA follows: TGTGCCAGCAGCTTAGCGGGGACAGTTACAGATACGCAGTATTTT. Its protein is CASSLAGTVTDTQYF.

This rearrangement joins TRBV4-2 to TRBJ2-1; 7 bases align to TRBD2. From germline, CDR1 is LGHNA and CDR2 YNFKEQ. V was clipped by 4 bases and J by 4 bases; unmatched bases: 4. There are 14 residues in the CDR3. CDR3 in amino acids: CASSRIGRYNEQFF. DNA for the CDR3: TGTGCCAGCAGCCGCATCGGGAGGTACAATGAGCAGTTCTTC.

The count of this clone is one. The V call is TRBV4-1, the J call TRBJ2-5; 7 nucleotides line up with TRBD2. This CDR3 has 16 residues. V shed 0 bases, J shed 2 bases, and the junction held 6 bases outside the gene matches. Germline V CDR1 and CDR2: MGHRA, YSYEKL. The CDR3 coding sequence is TGCGCCAGCAGCCAAGATGTTCCAGCGGGGCAAGAGACCCAGTACTTC. As protein: CASSQDVPAGQETQYF.

V gene TRBV5-1 combines with J gene TRBJ2-5; 8 bases are shared with TRBD2. V lost 1 base and J lost 1; bases outside the gene matches: 15. CDR3 length: 19 amino acids. CDR1 is SGHRS and CDR2 is YFSETQ in the germline V gene. CDR3 coding DNA: TGCGCCAGCAGCTTGTTGACCCCGGATCTAGCGGGTATCCAAGAGACCCAGTACTTC. Its protein product is CASSLLTPDLAGIQETQYF.

The V gene is TRBV5-1, the J gene TRBJ1-3; D gene uncertain. Germline values: CDR1 SGHRS, CDR2 YFSETQ. This CDR3 comprises 15 residues. Trimming took 4 bases from V and 0 from J, leaving 11 bases between them. The CDR3 DNA follows: TGCGCCAGCAGCGGAGAGACGGGCTCTGGAAACACCATATATTTT. This gives the protein CASSGETGSGNTIYF.

The CDR3 region is CASSADPSGSYEQYF. As DNA, the CDR3 is TGTGCCAGCAGCGCAGATCCGAGCGGCTCCTACGAGCAGTACTTC. This rearrangement joins TRBV9 to TRBJ2-5; possible D gene TRBD2, 5 bases. The assigned J gene may be wrong: the sequence end matches TRBJ2-7 better. CDR1 and CDR2 from the germline V gene are SGDLS and YYNGEE. This CDR3 has 15 amino acids.

V gene TRBV10-3 combines with J gene TRBJ1-5; D remains ambiguous. Germline V CDR1 and CDR2: ENHRY, SYGVKD. The CDR3 covers 15 residues. V was trimmed by 1 base and J by 5 bases, leaving 12 bases between them. CDR3 nucleotides: TGTGCCATCAGTGAGTGGGGTGGCGGGGATCAGCCCCAGCATTTT. The encoded protein is CAISEWGGGDQPQHF.